Below are 6 T cell receptor beta chains sequenced from a single sample in a study of blood T cell repertoires in COVID-19. Repertoires were generated with immunoSEQ multiplex PCR, while TCRdb's copy carries only in-frame clones and drops some. The profile shows some 350,000 clones, around 90% of them singletons. Specimen: peripheral blood. The receptors were sampled from a human donor in a cohort sampled during active COVID-19.

V usage is TRBV7-7 and J usage is TRBJ2-2, with a tentative D call TRBD2 (5 bases). This CDR3 is 14 amino acids long. Germline lookup yields CDR1 SSHAT and CDR2 FNYEAQ (reference sequence). Trimming stripped 3 bases from V and 1 base from J, with 6 bases between. CDR3 nucleotide sequence: TGTGCCAGCAGCTTGGGAGAGAACACCGGGGAGCTGTTTTTT. Its protein is CASSLGENTGELFF.

This sequence joins TRBV7-2 and TRBJ2-1; possible D gene TRBD2, 7 bases. CDR1 SGHTA and CDR2 FQGNSA come from the germline V gene. The CDR3 consists of 14 residues. The V end lost 1 base, the J end lost 7 bases, and 11 bases lay between the germline ends. The CDR3 coding sequence is TGTGCCAGCAGCTTAGGAGGGGGGGGGAATGAGCAGTTCTTC. Protein product: CASSLGGGGNEQFF.

The J gene is TRBJ2-1, the V gene TRBV2, with 13 bases aligning to TRBD2. The germline gives CDR1 SNHLY, CDR2 FYNNEI. This CDR3 spans 16 amino acids. With 6 bases clipped from V and 7 bases from J, the junction kept 9 bases outside the gene matches. The CDR3 DNA reads as TGTGCCAGCAGGGAACGACTAGCGGGAGGAGGAAATGAGCAGTTCTTC. Translating gives CASRERLAGGGNEQFF.

This clone has a single count. This chain uses TRBV3-1 (or the pseudogene TRBV3-2) with TRBJ1-2, with TRBD1 as a possible D gene (5 bases). The V gene's germline CDR1 is LGHDT and CDR2 YNNKEL (reference sequence). V lost 2 bases and J lost 0, with 13 bases in between. This CDR3 has 16 amino acids. CDR3 sequence (DNA): TGTGCCAGCAGCCAACCGATGGCAGGGTCTAACTATGGCTACACCTTC. Residues: CASSQPMAGSNYGYTF.

This sequence joins TRBV19 and TRBJ1-4; D unclear. V lost 9 bases to trimming and J lost 7 bases, with 18 bases between them. CDR1 and CDR2 from the germline V gene are LNHDA and SQIVND (reference sequence). CDR3 length: 14 residues. The CDR3 spells CASQAGGRGEKLFF. CDR3 nucleotide sequence: TGTGCCAGCCAGGCGGGCGGGCGCGGTGAAAAACTGTTTTTT.

J is TRBJ1-4 and V is TRBV3-1 (or the pseudogene TRBV3-2), with D unresolved. CDR3 length equals 14 residues. Germline-derived CDR1 and CDR2 are LGHDT and YNNKEL (reference sequence). V was cut by 2 bases and J by 8 bases, with 12 bases left in between. Here the CDR3 reads CASSQMREGEKLFF. Here the CDR3 DNA reads TGTGCCAGCAGCCAAATGAGGGAAGGGGAAAAACTGTTTTTT.